This paragraph covers one TCR beta chain sequence. As to time point: patch test 3, about 24 weeks after DPC sensitization. Treatment defined: therapeutic diphenylcyclopropenone sensitization with weekly scalp DPC. The authors extracted total RNA from unfractionated whole blood. The source of the sample is a study of human T cells and chemical hapten exposure. A single record per CDR3 protein comes from TCRdb applying MiXCR to the RACE reads. The data show roughly 39,000 distinct CDR3 sequences, about 12% seen once. The CDR3 has 14 amino acids. Germline loops: CDR1 KGHDR, CDR2 SFDVKD. The V end lost 0 bases, the J end lost 3 bases, and 7 bases lay between the germline ends.

This clonotype was sampled from a woman in her forties with alopecia areata. Some clones in this sample may be carry-over from other donors' samples. The chain uses TRBV24-1 and TRBJ2-5; D is ambiguous. The sequencing used whole blood, collected in connection with sensitization to the hapten diphenylcyclopropenone (DPC). CDR3 nucleotide sequence: TGTGCCACCAGTGATTTGAGAGAAAAAGAGACCCAGTACTTC. Amino acid sequence: CATSDLREKETQYF.